These T cell receptor beta chains were read from a single sample in a study of T-cell memory formation after mild COVID-19. TCRdb reprocessed the 5' RACE reads via MiXCR and lists one record per CDR3 protein. The sample has roughly 86,000 distinct CDR3 sequences; more than 13% are singletons. Sequencing input: PBMCs or a T cell subset sorted from them (not recorded which). These receptor sequences come from a man younger than 30 who had mild COVID-19 (a few samples of this study predate the infection). Cell type and time point are not known. CDR3s include the opening cysteine and the closing phenylalanine or tryptophan. The order of the fields is V gene, J gene, D gene, clone size, CDR3 DNA, CDR3 protein. The D gene is left open where the match is weak. The size field is filled for only some rows; it gives once, few, many or a size class.

TRBV4-3	TRBJ1-1	TRBD1	NA	TGCGCCAGCAGCCAAGACGGACAGGGCAGCACTGAAGCTTTCTTT	CASSQDGQGSTEAFF
TRBV28	TRBJ1-1	NA	few	TGTGCCAGCAGCCCAGCCGACAGCACTGAAGCTTTCTTT	CASSPADSTEAFF
TRBV6-2/TRBV6-3	TRBJ1-5	NA	few	TGTGCCAGCAGTTACCCGGGACTACAGGCCCGGCAGCCCCAGCATTTT	CASSYPGLQARQPQHF
TRBV6-1	TRBJ1-1	NA	few	TGTGCCAGCAGTGAATATATCGGGGGAGTGGGACTACATGAAGCTTTCTTT	CASSEYIGGVGLHEAFF
TRBV6-6	TRBJ1-6	NA	NA	TGTGCCAGCAGCTCAAACCAGGGGTCGGGTAATTCACCCCTCAACTTT	CASSSNQGSGNSPLNF
TRBV6-6	TRBJ1-5	TRBD1	few	TGTGCCAGCAGTTACCCAGACAGGGGGCTTCAGCCCCAGCATTTT	CASSYPDRGLQPQHF
TRBV28	TRBJ1-2	TRBD1	NA	TGTGCCAGCAGTTTGGGAAAGCGACAGGGGACCGGCTACACCTTC	CASSLGKRQGTGYTF
TRBV2	TRBJ2-4	NA	few	TGTGCCAGCAGTTGGACAGTAGCCAAAAACATTCAGTACTTC	CASSWTVAKNIQYF
TRBV9	TRBJ2-3	TRBD2	few	TGTGCCAGCAGCCCGACGGCTAGCGGGGGGACAGATACGCAGTATTTT	CASSPTASGGTDTQYF
TRBV4-3	TRBJ1-1	TRBD1	few	TGCGCCAGCAGCCATGAAAACAGGGGGCGGTTGGAGAGTGACACTGAAGCTTTCTTT	CASSHENRGRLESDTEAFF
TRBV7-8	TRBJ1-5	NA	many	TGTGCCAGCAGCTTAGATATGTCCCAGGATCAGCCCCAGCATTTT	CASSLDMSQDQPQHF
TRBV5-5	TRBJ2-1	NA	NA	TGTGCCAGCAGCTTGGCCCTGGCCCGAGAGCAGTTCTTC	CASSLALAREQFF
TRBV7-9	TRBJ1-5	NA	NA	TGTGCCAGCAGCTTAGTAGTGGGGGATACCGGCCAGCCCCAGCATTTT	CASSLVVGDTGQPQHF
TRBV6-6	TRBJ1-1	NA	NA	TGTGCCAGCAGTTCTGTCAGAGACACTGAAGCTTTCTTT	CASSSVRDTEAFF
TRBV12-3/TRBV12-4	TRBJ2-7	NA	few	TGTGCCAGCAGAGGGACTTCGTCCTACGAGCAGTACTTC	CASRGTSSYEQYF
TRBV7-2	TRBJ2-2	NA	NA	TGTGCCAGCAGCTTCCCCGGGAACACCGGGGAGCTGTTTTTT	CASSFPGNTGELFF
TRBV9	TRBJ2-4	TRBD2	NA	TGTGCCAGCAGCCCCGGACTAGCGGGGACCAAAAACATTCAGTACTTC	CASSPGLAGTKNIQYF
TRBV28	TRBJ1-2	NA	few	TGTGCCAGCAGTTTAACCGTCTATGGCTACACCTTC	CASSLTVYGYTF
TRBV12-3/TRBV12-4	TRBJ2-1	TRBD1	NA	TGTGCCAGCAGTTTGCCAGGGGGCGATGAGCAGTTCTTC	CASSLPGGDEQFF
TRBV7-2	TRBJ2-5	TRBD1	NA	TGTGCCAGCAGCCCAGGACAGGGGGCGTGGGAGACCCAGTACTTC	CASSPGQGAWETQYF
TRBV10-3	TRBJ1-1	NA	few	TGTGCCATCAGGGAACAGGGCACAAACACTGAAGCTTTCTTT	CAIREQGTNTEAFF
TRBV13	TRBJ1-5	NA	NA	TGTGCCAGCAGCCGGAGTCGGGTTCAGCCCCAGCATTTT	CASSRSRVQPQHF
TRBV12-3/TRBV12-4	TRBJ2-1	TRBD2	NA	TGTGCCAGCAGTGCGCTAGCGGGGGGGCCCAATGAGCAGTTCTTC	CASSALAGGPNEQFF
TRBV4-1	TRBJ2-1	TRBD1	few	TGCGCCAGCAGCCAAGAGACAGGGATCAATGAGCAGTTCTTC	CASSQETGINEQFF
TRBV29-1	TRBJ1-1	TRBD1	few	TGCAGCGTTGAGGGGGACAGGGCGGGATTGAACACTGAAGCTTTCTTT	CSVEGDRAGLNTEAFF
TRBV4-1	TRBJ2-5	NA	NA	TGCGCCAGCAGCCCCTTGGTAGGCCAAGAGACCCAGTACTTC	CASSPLVGQETQYF
TRBV4-3	TRBJ1-2	NA	NA	TGCGCCAGCAGCCAAGGAGCAGGGGCGATCTATGGCTACACCTTC	CASSQGAGAIYGYTF
TRBV10-3	TRBJ2-5	TRBD1	few	TGTGCCATCAGTGAGTCGGGACAGTATGAAGAGACCCAGTACTTC	CAISESGQYEETQYF
TRBV6-5	TRBJ1-5	NA	NA	TGTGCCAGCAGCGGAACGGGCGGGCCCCAGCATTTT	CASSGTGGPQHF
TRBV5-6	TRBJ2-3	NA	NA	TGTGCCAGCAGCTTGGGAGACATCACAGATACGCAGTATTTT	CASSLGDITDTQYF
TRBV4-2	TRBJ2-4	NA	NA	TGTGCCAGCGAAGGGGGCTGGCGGGGGACCAAAAACATTCAGTACTTC	CASEGGWRGTKNIQYF
TRBV6-1	TRBJ2-1	TRBD2	NA	TGTGCCAGCAGTGGACTAGCGGGGGGCAACAATGAGCAGTTCTTC	CASSGLAGGNNEQFF
TRBV12-3/TRBV12-4	TRBJ1-5	NA	many	TGTGCCAGCAGCCCCCGGGGCGAGGATCAGCCCCAGCATTTT	CASSPRGEDQPQHF
TRBV4-3	TRBJ2-7	NA	NA	TGCGCCAGCAGCCAAGATCGGGGCTACGAGCAGTACTTC	CASSQDRGYEQYF
TRBV20-1	TRBJ2-1	NA	many	TGCAGTGCCCAGGAAACGTTTTCTCGGACATTGAACAATGAGCAGTTCTTC	CSAQETFSRTLNNEQFF
TRBV3-1	TRBJ2-5	NA	NA	TGTGCCAGCAGCCCCAACCCGGGGGACGGGGAGACCCAGTACTTC	CASSPNPGDGETQYF
TRBV27	TRBJ1-2	NA	few	TGTGCCAGCAGTTTACGTACTGGGCTCTCTAACTATGGCTACACCTTC	CASSLRTGLSNYGYTF
TRBV7-2	TRBJ1-2	NA	NA	TGTGCCAGCAGCTTACCAGGCGCTATAAACTATGGCTACACCTTC	CASSLPGAINYGYTF
TRBV4-3	TRBJ2-7	TRBD1	NA	TGCGCCAGCAGCCATCGACAGGGGGCAGCCTACGAGCAGTACTTC	CASSHRQGAAYEQYF
TRBV12-3/TRBV12-4	TRBJ2-3	TRBD2	NA	TGTGCCAGCAAGACGGCGGGGGGGCCTGCAGATACGCAGTATTTT	CASKTAGGPADTQYF
TRBV9	TRBJ1-3	NA	few	TGTGCCAGCAGCCCAGGCAAGGGCTTGGGAAACACCATATATTTT	CASSPGKGLGNTIYF
TRBV27	TRBJ2-1	TRBD1	few	TGTGCCAGCAGTCCCCGGGACAGACCTTACAATGAGCAGTTCTTC	CASSPRDRPYNEQFF
TRBV4-1	TRBJ1-2	NA	NA	TGCGCCAGCAGCCAAGAAGGGGCCAGGGACGGCTACACCTTC	CASSQEGARDGYTF
TRBV11-2	TRBJ2-2	NA	few	TGTGCCAGCAGCTTAGCAGCCCCCGGGGAGCTGTTTTTT	CASSLAAPGELFF
TRBV5-1	TRBJ1-4	TRBD1	few	TGCGCCAGCAGCCCCTGGGGACAGTATAATGAAAAACTGTTTTTT	CASSPWGQYNEKLFF
TRBV7-9	TRBJ2-3	TRBD2	NA	TGTGCCAGCAGGAATACCGGGACTAGCGCTCCCACAGATACGCAGTATTTT	CASRNTGTSAPTDTQYF
TRBV20-1	TRBJ1-2	NA	few	TGCAGTGCTAGGGTTACTAACTATGGCTACACCTTC	CSARVTNYGYTF